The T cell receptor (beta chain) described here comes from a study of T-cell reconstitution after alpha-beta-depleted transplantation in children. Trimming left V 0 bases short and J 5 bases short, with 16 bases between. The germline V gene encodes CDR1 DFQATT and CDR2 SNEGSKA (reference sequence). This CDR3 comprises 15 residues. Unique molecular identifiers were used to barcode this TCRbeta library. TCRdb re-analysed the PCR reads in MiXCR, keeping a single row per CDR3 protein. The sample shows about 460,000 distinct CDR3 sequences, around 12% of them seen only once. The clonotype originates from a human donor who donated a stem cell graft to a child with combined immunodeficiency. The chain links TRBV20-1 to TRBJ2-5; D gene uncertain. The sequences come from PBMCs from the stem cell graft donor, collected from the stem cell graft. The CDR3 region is CSARETLPRRETQYF. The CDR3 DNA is TGCAGTGCTAGAGAAACCTTACCCAGACGGGAGACCCAGTACTTC.